The clone carrying this TCR beta chain was counted a single time. Its target is not known. These data belong to a study of T cell clones after liver transplantation. Looking at the study overall: TCRbeta sequencing after a pre-transplant mixed lymphocyte reaction identified graft-donor-reactive clones, later tracked in post-transplant blood. General observations from the study: Low donor cell numbers restricted donor-reactive repertoire measurement in two subjects.

The germline V gene has CDR1 MDHEN and CDR2 SYDVKM. CDR3 length: 15 residues. Trimming removed 1 base at V and 8 bases at J, with 15 bases between. The table came from immunoSEQ multiplex PCR; TCRdb's copy has only in-frame clones and leaves some out. The table includes about 85,000 clones, 70% to 85% detected once. This chain joins TRBV28 and TRBJ1-3; D ambiguous. The source was CD4+ T cells from blood, collected 45 to 46 months after liver transplant. The clonotype was recovered from a human patient who received a liver transplant. Some T cells may possibly be graft donor cells. This CDR3 is CASSLYGETRHTIYF. CDR3 sequence (DNA): TGTGCCAGCAGTTTATACGGCGAAACGAGACACACCATATATTTT. Based on the CDR3 plus reference TRBV28 and TRBJ1-3, the full variable domain is DVKVTQSSRYLVKRTGEKVFLECVQDMDHENMFWYRQDPGLGLRLIYFSYDVKMKEKGDIPEGYSVSREKKERFSLILESASTNQTSMYLCASSLYGETRHTIYFGEGSWLTVV.